These T cell receptor beta chains were read from a single sample in a study of OX40 agonist ivuxolimab in advanced cancers. Profiled with immunoSEQ multiplex PCR; TCRdb holds only in-frame clones, not every one. The sample includes 70,000 to 85,000 clones, around nine tenths of them seen just once. The sample consisted of CD4+ or CD8+ T cells sorted from blood, taken in a trial of the OX40 agonist ivuxolimab. All receptors derive from an adult with an advanced solid tumor such as melanoma, head and neck, liver or kidney cancer. CDR3s include the opening cysteine and the closing phenylalanine or tryptophan. Fields, in order: D gene, V gene, clone size, J gene, CDR3 protein, CDR3 DNA. D genes are given only for firm matches. Only part of the rows carry a size: once, few, many, or a class if the clone is expanded.

D gene: NA; V gene: TRBV5-5; clone size: once; J gene: TRBJ2-7; CDR3 protein: CASSSPGDSYEQYF; CDR3 DNA: TGTGCCAGCAGCTCACCAGGGGACTCCTACGAGCAGTACTTC
D gene: TRBD2; V gene: TRBV7-7; clone size: once; J gene: TRBJ2-2; CDR3 protein: CASSFLPEAGGGELFF; CDR3 DNA: TGTGCTAGCAGCTTTCTTCCCGAAGCGGGAGGCGGGGAGCTGTTTTTT
D gene: NA; V gene: TRBV2; clone size: once; J gene: TRBJ2-5; CDR3 protein: CASRNPRGSQEETQYF; CDR3 DNA: TGTGCCAGCAGGAATCCTCGGGGGAGCCAAGAGGAGACCCAGTACTTC
D gene: NA; V gene: TRBV20-1; clone size: few; J gene: TRBJ2-1; CDR3 protein: CSARADNEQFF; CDR3 DNA: TGCAGTGCTAGAGCTGACAATGAGCAGTTCTTC
D gene: TRBD1; V gene: TRBV27; clone size: NA; J gene: TRBJ2-2; CDR3 protein: CASSPDRGSTGELFF; CDR3 DNA: TGTGCCAGCAGTCCGGACAGGGGGTCCACCGGGGAGCTGTTTTTT
D gene: NA; V gene: TRBV6-5; clone size: few; J gene: TRBJ1-3; CDR3 protein: CASSYSVSSGNTIYF; CDR3 DNA: TGTGCCAGCAGTTACTCGGTCTCCTCTGGAAACACCATATATTTT
D gene: NA; V gene: TRBV7-2; clone size: NA; J gene: TRBJ2-7; CDR3 protein: CASSLDTAGYEQYF; CDR3 DNA: TGTGCCAGCAGCTTGGACACGGCAGGTTACGAGCAGTACTTC
D gene: NA; V gene: TRBV6-5; clone size: NA; J gene: TRBJ1-1; CDR3 protein: CASSTQMNTEAFF; CDR3 DNA: TGTGCCAGCAGTACTCAGATGAACACTGAAGCTTTCTTT
D gene: NA; V gene: TRBV12-5; clone size: NA; J gene: TRBJ2-1; CDR3 protein: CASGFTLEDTSSYNEQFF; CDR3 DNA: TGTGCTAGTGGTTTCACGCTTGAGGATACGAGCTCCTACAATGAGCAGTTCTTC
D gene: NA; V gene: TRBV4-3; clone size: NA; J gene: TRBJ2-1; CDR3 protein: CASSQPGSGYNEQFF; CDR3 DNA: TGCGCCAGCAGCCAACCAGGTAGCGGCTACAATGAGCAGTTCTTC
D gene: NA; V gene: TRBV20-1; clone size: NA; J gene: TRBJ2-7; CDR3 protein: CSAGERDEQYF; CDR3 DNA: TGCAGTGCCGGGGAGCGGGACGAGCAGTACTTC
D gene: NA; V gene: TRBV28; clone size: NA; J gene: TRBJ1-1; CDR3 protein: CATGTGNTEAFF; CDR3 DNA: TGTGCCACGGGGACGGGGAACACTGAAGCTTTCTTT
D gene: TRBD2; V gene: TRBV7-9; clone size: NA; J gene: TRBJ2-5; CDR3 protein: CASSLAASGEETQYF; CDR3 DNA: TGTGCCAGCAGCTTAGCGGCTAGCGGGGAAGAGACCCAGTACTTC
D gene: NA; V gene: TRBV30; clone size: NA; J gene: TRBJ2-7; CDR3 protein: CAWSVLGEQYF; CDR3 DNA: TGTGCCTGGAGTGTACTAGGCGAGCAGTACTTC
D gene: NA; V gene: TRBV30; clone size: NA; J gene: TRBJ2-4; CDR3 protein: CAWSDSLAKNIQYF; CDR3 DNA: TGTGCCTGGAGTGATAGCCTAGCCAAAAACATTCAGTACTTC
D gene: NA; V gene: TRBV6-5; clone size: NA; J gene: TRBJ2-1; CDR3 protein: CASSYSGRVNEQFF; CDR3 DNA: TGTGCCAGCAGTTACTCGGGCAGGGTCAATGAGCAGTTCTTC
D gene: TRBD2; V gene: TRBV7-7; clone size: NA; J gene: TRBJ2-1; CDR3 protein: CASSLEVTSGRDEQFF; CDR3 DNA: TGTGCTAGCAGCTTAGAGGTTACTAGCGGGAGAGATGAGCAGTTCTTC
D gene: NA; V gene: TRBV6-5; clone size: few; J gene: TRBJ1-5; CDR3 protein: CASSEYRDGNQPQHF; CDR3 DNA: TGTGCCAGCAGCGAGTACAGGGACGGTAATCAGCCCCAGCATTTT
D gene: TRBD1; V gene: TRBV10-1; clone size: NA; J gene: TRBJ1-5; CDR3 protein: CASRVGDRGSQPQHF; CDR3 DNA: TGCGCCAGCAGGGTGGGGGACAGGGGTTCTCAGCCCCAGCATTTT
D gene: NA; V gene: TRBV27; clone size: NA; J gene: TRBJ2-7; CDR3 protein: CASSLDGWSTYEQYF; CDR3 DNA: TGTGCCAGCAGTTTAGACGGATGGTCCACCTACGAGCAGTACTTC
D gene: TRBD1; V gene: TRBV27; clone size: NA; J gene: TRBJ2-5; CDR3 protein: CASTATPGTGAYQETQYF; CDR3 DNA: TGTGCCAGCACCGCGACCCCGGGGACAGGGGCGTACCAAGAGACCCAGTACTTC
D gene: TRBD1; V gene: TRBV25-1; clone size: NA; J gene: TRBJ2-7; CDR3 protein: CASGWGQGSYEQYF; CDR3 DNA: TGTGCCAGCGGGTGGGGACAGGGATCCTACGAGCAGTACTTC
D gene: TRBD1; V gene: TRBV13; clone size: NA; J gene: TRBJ1-2; CDR3 protein: CASSSQEKLRTGRNYGYTF; CDR3 DNA: TGTGCCAGCAGCTCCCAGGAAAAGTTGAGGACAGGGAGGAACTATGGCTACACCTTC
D gene: NA; V gene: TRBV4-3; clone size: few; J gene: TRBJ1-1; CDR3 protein: CASSQFDRAGTEAFF; CDR3 DNA: TGCGCCAGCAGCCAATTCGATAGGGCCGGCACTGAAGCTTTCTTT
D gene: NA; V gene: TRBV6-5; clone size: NA; J gene: TRBJ2-7; CDR3 protein: CASSYGTPDYEQYF; CDR3 DNA: TGTGCCAGCAGTTACGGGACCCCAGATTACGAGCAGTACTTC